One sample yielded the 8 T cell receptor beta chains listed below, sequenced in a study of blood T cell repertoires in COVID-19. Data came from immunoSEQ multiplex PCR; TCRdb stores just in-frame clones and leaves some out. The sample includes 100,000 to 150,000 clones, more than 85% seen only once; the top ten take about 4.4%. What was sequenced was peripheral blood. These receptors were taken from a man in his fifties or sixties with COVID-19, enrolled during active disease.

The chain employs TRBV6-2 or TRBV6-3 and TRBJ2-7, with a weak D call TRBD1 (6 bases). The V gene's germline CDR1 is MNHEY and CDR2 SVGEGT. The CDR3 spans 13 residues. V lost 4 bases and J 5 bases, leaving 12 bases between the germline ends. This chain's CDR3 is CASSFDRTHEQYF. The CDR3 DNA reads as TGTGCCAGCAGTTTTGACAGGACCCACGAGCAGTACTTC.

The V call is TRBV5-1, the J call TRBJ1-1; no clear D. The CDR3 has 13 residues. The V and J ends lost 0 bases and 0 bases respectively, with 3 bases between them. Germline-derived CDR1 and CDR2 are SGHRS and YFSETQ. CDR3 in amino acids: CASSLVMNTEAFF. The CDR3 nucleotides read TGCGCCAGCAGCTTGGTAATGAACACTGAAGCTTTCTTT.

This clone appeared a single time. The chain carries TRBV11-2 and TRBJ1-1; D remains unclear. This CDR3 contains 12 residues. V lost 4 bases and J 4 bases, leaving 7 bases between the germline ends. CDR1 is SGHAT and CDR2 is FQNNGV in the germline V gene. CDR3 DNA: TGTGCCAGCAGCTCCATTTTCACTGAAGCTTTCTTT. It specifies CASSSIFTEAFF.

This sequence joins TRBV30 and TRBJ1-1, with D possibly being TRBD1 (6 bases). Germline lookup yields CDR1 GTSNPN and CDR2 SVGIG (reference sequence). The CDR3 has 13 residues. Trimming took off 1 base at V and 4 bases at J, with 10 bases between the two ends. The CDR3 DNA reads as TGTGCCTGGAGTGGACAGGTTGGCACTGAAGCTTTCTTT. This gives the protein CAWSGQVGTEAFF.

The CDR3 bases are TGCGCCAGCAGCCCCGGACTAGCGGGGGGGCCTTCTGAGCAGTTCTTC. This encodes CASSPGLAGGPSEQFF. V gene TRBV5-1 combines with J gene TRBJ2-1; 15 bases match TRBD2. Germline CDR1 reads SGHRS; CDR2 reads YFSETQ. Germline trimming cut 4 bases from V and 9 bases from J; bases unmatched to any gene: 8. This CDR3 comprises 16 residues.

The rearrangement uses TRBV7-2 and TRBJ1-6; D is unclear. Germline loops: CDR1 SGHTA, CDR2 FQGNSA. V lost 1 base and J 4 bases, leaving 8 bases between the germline ends. The CDR3 length is 15 residues. CDR3 sequence (DNA): TGTGCCAGCAGCTTAGTGGCAAAGTATAATTCACCCCTCCACTTT. This gives the protein CASSLVAKYNSPLHF.

A note on this clone: One junction end disagrees with the germline gene, perhaps due to a read error. The chain employs TRBV5-1 and TRBJ2-7; TRBD2 matches at 7 bases. CDR3 size: 13 residues. From germline, CDR1 is SGHRS and CDR2 YFSETQ. CDR3 amino acids: CASGFAGAYEQYF. The DNA for the CDR3 is TGCGCCAGCGGCTTCGCGGGGGCCTACGAGCAGTACTTC.

The V gene is TRBV14, the J gene TRBJ1-6; a weak D match, TRBD1 (6 bases). The V gene lost 3 bases and the J gene lost 7 bases, with 13 bases spanning the gap. CDR3 length: 15 residues. Germline V gene lookup returns CDR1 SGHDN and CDR2 FVKESK. This chain's CDR3 is CASSHSSGANSPLHF. The DNA for the CDR3 is TGTGCCAGCAGCCACTCATCAGGGGCCAATTCACCCCTCCACTTT.